This T cell receptor beta chain was sequenced for a study of shared T cell receptors in the human thymus. CDR1 SGHAT and CDR2 FQNNGV come from the germline V gene. This CDR3 has 17 amino acids. Trimming left V 6 bases short and J 6 bases short, with 26 bases between. This clone was counted a few times. Clones were sequenced by immunoSEQ multiplex PCR, and TCRdb holds only the in-frame ones, with some missing. The sample includes fewer than 700,000 clones, 88% seen only once; the top ten take 0.0095% to 0.012%. These records were also assigned to another study, of human thymus T cells. This second study says: Finnish infants who were healthy and having corrective surgery for congenital heart defects made up the donors. Corrective heart surgery yielded resections, and these provided the thymus tissue. Repertoires from thymus and blood appeared to show biased V and J gene usage. Thymic repertoires from unrelated individuals overlapped highly, related research reported.

The TCR originated in a boy in the first two years of life with a congenital heart defect. This chain joins TRBV11-2 and TRBJ1-2; D unresolved. Sequences were obtained from thymocytes. The CDR3 loop is CASRHTFLTGRTDGYTF. The CDR3 DNA sequence: TGTGCCAGCAGACATACTTTCCTTACCGGGAGAACTGATGGCTACACCTTC.